This TCR beta chain comes out of a study of cytomegalovirus exposure and HLA in healthy donors. Study results and limitations: Productive rates of about 87% or about 30% were seen for most TCR beta V segments in an earlier analysis.

Among the donors, all were healthy bone marrow donors. CDR3 length: 14 residues. Germline trimming cut 0 bases from V and 6 bases from J; bases unmatched to any gene: 2. The germline V gene encodes CDR1 SGDLS and CDR2 YYNGEE. Primers for the PCR totalled 60 Vbeta and 13 Jbeta. Data came from immunoSEQ multiplex PCR; TCRdb stores just in-frame clones and leaves some out. This sample yields 110,000 to 150,000 clones, of which about 75% are seen a single time; about 6.4% belongs to the top ten. This clone was observed a single time. Its cognate antigen is unknown. The receptor comes from a man aged 25-40 years in good health and CMV-seronegative. The sequenced material came from PBMCs. The V gene is TRBV9, the J gene TRBJ2-7; 11 bases align to TRBD2. CDR3 sequence: CASSVELAGVEQYF. CDR3 sequence (DNA): TGTGCCAGCAGCGTAGAACTAGCGGGAGTCGAGCAGTACTTC.